The 27 T cell receptor beta chains below were found in one sample sequenced in a study of blood T cell repertoires in COVID-19 (dated by TCRdb to 2018 to 2021). Library prep was done by the immunoSEQ multiplex PCR assay. Drawn from immuneACCESS, this table holds only the in-frame rearrangements with V and J called that TCRdb kept. Clones are partly lost; checked studies trace under half to an unresolved V gene and leave the rest unexplained. The sample table lists about 140,000 clones, around four fifths of them with a count of one. The top ten constitute less than 5% of the sample. The sequencing input was peripheral blood. The source is a woman older than 75 with acute or convalescent COVID-19.

The chain links TRBV27 to TRBJ1-2, with 7 bases aligning to TRBD1. There are 14 residues in the CDR3. Unmatched junction bases numbered 6, after V lost 6 bases and J lost 2 bases. In germline, CDR1 is MNHEY, CDR2 SMNVEV (reference sequence). The CDR3, as DNA: TGTGCCAGCAGCCCGACAGGGCCCAACTATGGCTACACCTTC. Translated, it gives CASSPTGPNYGYTF.

This clone has just one count. This chain joins TRBV4-2 and TRBJ2-3; 13 nucleotides line up with TRBD2. The CDR3 is 16 residues long. Germline CDR1 LGHNA, CDR2 YNFKEQ. J lost 4 bases, V lost 3 bases, and 4 bases had no gene match. CDR3 bases: TGTGCCAGCAGCCAGGTACTAGCGGGGGGGGCAGATACGCAGTATTTT. It specifies CASSQVLAGGADTQYF.

This clone was found once. The chain recombines TRBV7-2 with TRBJ1-5; 9 bases align to TRBD1. The CDR3 spans 15 residues. Germline V gene sequence: CDR1 SGHTA, CDR2 FQGNSA. After removal of 1 base from V and 7 bases from J, the junction contained 5 bases not matched to a gene. The CDR3 loop reads CASSLERQGVQPQHF. CDR3 DNA sequence: TGTGCCAGCAGCTTAGAACGACAGGGGGTACAGCCCCAGCATTTT.

The rearrangement links TRBV19 to TRBJ1-2, with a tentative D call TRBD1 (6 bases). Trimming cost V 10 bases and J 5 bases, with 26 bases left between them. CDR3 length equals 16 residues. Germline CDR1 reads LNHDA; CDR2 reads SQIVND (reference sequence). The CDR3 region is CATRGQRADSRYGYTF. CDR3 nucleotide sequence: TGTGCCACCAGGGGCCAGAGAGCGGACAGCCGATATGGCTACACCTTC.

The sample holds one count of this clone. The chain has TRBV9 and TRBJ1-3; 8 bases agree with TRBD1. J gave up 1 base and V 4 bases, and 4 bases lay outside the gene matches. This CDR3 has 15 amino acids. Germline V lookup: CDR1 SGDLS, CDR2 YYNGEE. DNA of the CDR3: TGTGCCAGCAGCCCCCGGACAGGGTCTGGAAACACCATATATTTT. This codes for CASSPRTGSGNTIYF.

J is TRBJ2-7 and V is TRBV3-1 (or the pseudogene TRBV3-2); TRBD2 matches 9 bases. V lost 1 base, J lost 5 bases, and 6 bases stayed unmatched. The CDR3 totals 15 residues. The germline V gene encodes CDR1 LGHDT and CDR2 YNNKEL (reference sequence). Here the CDR3 DNA reads TGTGCCAGCAGCCAAGGGTTAGCGGGAGTGCACGAGCAGTACTTC. Protein: CASSQGLAGVHEQYF.

This clone was seen a single time. The chain joins TRBV6-5 to TRBJ1-2; D is unresolved. Germline CDR1 is MNHEY and CDR2 is SVGAGI. V was pared by 0 bases and J by 5 bases, with 16 bases between. CDR3 length: 16 residues. The CDR3, as DNA: TGTGCCAGCAGTTACTCGTCCAAAACGAGAGCATATGGCTACACCTTC. Its protein is CASSYSSKTRAYGYTF.

The rearrangement uses TRBV4-2 and TRBJ2-7, with D tentatively TRBD1 (5 bases). There are 17 residues in the CDR3. Trimming removed 1 base from V and 3 bases from J, with 19 bases in between. Germline loops: CDR1 LGHNA, CDR2 YNFKEQ. CDR3 sequence: CASSQVQSGRVNYEQYF. CDR3 in DNA: TGTGCCAGCAGCCAAGTTCAATCAGGCAGGGTAAACTACGAGCAGTACTTC.

CDR3 bases: TGTGCCAGCAGCCAAGATGGCAGGGGGCAGGATACGCAGTATTTT. Translating gives CASSQDGRGQDTQYF. V usage is TRBV3-1 (or the pseudogene TRBV3-2) and J usage is TRBJ2-3; TRBD1 matches 8 bases. This CDR3 region has 15 residues. J gave up 6 bases and V 0 bases, and 5 bases lay outside the gene matches. The germline gives CDR1 LGHDT, CDR2 YNNKEL (reference sequence).

The chain combines TRBV6-2 or TRBV6-3 with TRBJ1-2; D gene ambiguous. Germline CDR1 MNHEY, CDR2 SVGEGT. This CDR3 spans 14 amino acids. Trimming removed 6 bases from V and 4 bases from J, with 15 bases in between. DNA of the CDR3: TGTGCCAGCAGCGTTACGAGTCCCGCCTATGGCTACACCTTC. Translation: CASSVTSPAYGYTF.

The chain uses TRBV7-9 and TRBJ2-7; unclear D gene. Looked up from germline, CDR1 is SEHNR and CDR2 is FQNEAQ (reference sequence). The CDR3 runs to 13 residues. With 5 bases removed from V and 2 bases from J, the gap between germline ends came to 10 bases. The DNA of the CDR3 is TGTGCCAGCAGCATGACTGCTACCTACGAGCAGTACTTC. Residues: CASSMTATYEQYF.

The chain links TRBV7-9 to TRBJ1-2; a possible D gene is TRBD1 (5 bases). CDR1 is SEHNR, CDR2 FQNEAQ, per germline (reference sequence). V was cut by 2 bases and J by 0 bases, with 13 bases left in between. This CDR3 region has 16 residues. The CDR3 region is CASSLSGDSANYGYTF. CDR3 bases: TGTGCCAGCAGCTTATCCGGGGACTCAGCTAACTATGGCTACACCTTC.

V usage is TRBV7-9 and J usage is TRBJ1-6, with D unresolved. Germline values: CDR1 SEHNR, CDR2 FQNEAQ (reference sequence). The CDR3 spans 14 residues. The V and J ends lost 1 base and 8 bases respectively, with 9 bases between them. This CDR3 reads CASSLDGPHSPLHF. The CDR3 nucleotides are TGTGCCAGCAGCTTAGATGGGCCACATTCACCCCTCCACTTT.

The rearrangement uses TRBV11-2 and TRBJ2-7; perhaps TRBD1 as D (5 bases). In germline, CDR1 is SGHAT, CDR2 FQNNGV. This CDR3 spans 15 amino acids. V was trimmed by 2 bases and J by 7 bases, leaving 18 bases between them. The CDR3, as DNA: TGTGCCAGCAGCTTAATTCTGGGGCAGGCGGAAGAGCAGTACTTC. Protein sequence: CASSLILGQAEEQYF.

The J gene is TRBJ2-7, the V gene TRBV5-3, with 15 nucleotides matching TRBD2. TRBV5-3 is assigned to the ORF class and has an uncertain function. Trimming removed 3 bases from V and 2 bases from J; junction bases left unmatched: 6. The CDR3 is made up of 17 amino acids. Here the CDR3 DNA reads TGTGCCAGAAGCTCTCCAAGGACTAGCGGGGGGGCCTACGAGCAGTACTTC. Translation: CARSSPRTSGGAYEQYF.

The chain uses TRBV10-2 and TRBJ2-1, with TRBD2 identical over 14 bases. V gave up 8 bases and J gave up 6 bases; unmatched junction bases: 12. Germline V gene sequence: CDR1 WSHSY, CDR2 SAAADI. The CDR3 sequence is 17 residues long. For the CDR3, the DNA is TGCGCCAGCTTTTCGGGACTAGCGGGAGTGGTAGGCAATGAGCAGTTCTTC. Residues: CASFSGLAGVVGNEQFF.

The gene calls are TRBV4-1 and TRBJ1-5, with 7 bases identical to TRBD1. Per the germline V gene, CDR1 is MGHRA and CDR2 is YSYEKL. Trimming at V came to 0 bases and at J to 8 bases, leaving 7 bases not matched to a gene. The CDR3 contains 15 residues. CDR3 sequence reads: CASSQDRWTGEPQHF. CDR3 DNA sequence: TGCGCCAGCAGCCAAGATAGGTGGACAGGCGAGCCCCAGCATTTT.

Only one count was recorded for this clone. The chain couples TRBV4-1 to TRBJ2-1, with 9 nucleotides matching TRBD2. CDR3 length: 17 residues. J gave up 9 bases and V 3 bases, and 15 bases lay outside the gene matches. From germline, CDR1 is MGHRA and CDR2 YSYEKL. The CDR3 DNA follows: TGCGCCAGCAGCCAGAGGTTAGCGGGGGCAGGTTCGGGTGAGCAGTTCTTC. It translates to CASSQRLAGAGSGEQFF.

Worth noting for this clone: A read error is possible here, since a much larger clone lies one base away. J is TRBJ1-2 and V is TRBV19, with a weak D call TRBD1 (5 bases). Germline values: CDR1 LNHDA, CDR2 SQIVND (reference sequence). This CDR3 is built from 13 residues. CDR3 loop: CANSIARVSGYTF. The DNA of the CDR3 is TGTGCCAATAGTATAGCCAGGGTCAGCGGCTACACCTTC.

The chain joins TRBV3-1 (or the pseudogene TRBV3-2) to TRBJ1-4; D is undetermined. V shed 4 bases and J shed 8 bases, with 11 bases lying between them. Per germline, CDR1 LGHDT and CDR2 YNNKEL (reference sequence). The CDR3 sequence is 13 residues long. CDR3 residues: CASSPVTGEKLFF. Written as DNA, the CDR3 is TGTGCCAGCAGCCCCGTGACTGGAGAAAAACTGTTTTTT.

The chain couples TRBV12-3 or TRBV12-4 to TRBJ1-1; D gene unclear. This CDR3 is 13 amino acids long. V gave up 6 bases and J gave up 4 bases, with 12 bases separating them. The CDR3 is CASSTARGTEAFF. CDR3 nucleotides: TGTGCCAGCAGCACCGCCCGGGGCACTGAAGCTTTCTTT.

On this clone itself: An end of the junction does not agree with germline; a read error may underlie this. This chain joins TRBV24-1 and TRBJ1-1; D gene ambiguous. The germline CDR1 and CDR2 sequences are KGHDR and SFDVKD. This CDR3 contains 13 residues. CDR3 amino acids: CAISVGGNTEAFF. The DNA for the CDR3 is TGTGCCATCAGTGTGGGAGGGAACACTGAAGCTTTCTTT.

CDR3 protein: CASSQGARGYTF. The CDR3 DNA reads TGTGCCAGTAGCCAGGGGGCTCGAGGCTACACCTTC. The gene calls are TRBV19 and TRBJ1-2, with 8 positions matching TRBD1. The germline CDR1 and CDR2 sequences are LNHDA and SQIVND (reference sequence). This CDR3 region has 12 residues. Losses at the gene ends were 6 bases for V and 8 bases for J; bases not matched to a gene: 5.

The rearrangement uses TRBV2 and TRBJ2-1; 10 nucleotides match TRBD2. CDR1 SNHLY and CDR2 FYNNEI come from the germline V gene. CDR3 length: 18 residues. Unmatched junction bases numbered 18, after V lost 6 bases and J lost 7 bases. The CDR3 nucleotides are TGTGCCAGCAGCTTACGGCCCCATACTAGCGGGACACCTAATGAGCAGTTCTTC. Translating it yields CASSLRPHTSGTPNEQFF.

The V call is TRBV6-1, the J call TRBJ2-2; D is unresolved. This CDR3 is built from 11 residues. The germline CDR1 and CDR2 sequences are MNHNS and SASEGT. Trimming removed 6 bases from V and 5 bases from J, with 4 bases in between. This CDR3 reads CASSRTGELFF. In nucleotides, the CDR3 is TGTGCCAGCAGCAGGACCGGGGAGCTGTTTTTT.

This chain uses TRBV6-5 with TRBJ1-2; 8 positions match TRBD1. V was pared by 5 bases and J by 4 bases, with 6 bases of the junction left unmatched. The germline gives CDR1 MNHEY, CDR2 SVGAGI. This CDR3 has 14 amino acids. CDR3 region: CASSRGQGPYGYTF. The CDR3 nucleotides read TGTGCCAGCAGTCGTGGACAGGGTCCCTATGGCTACACCTTC.

This clone was found once. As DNA, the CDR3 is TGCGCCAGCAGCCCGACAGGGGCCTACGAGCAGTACTTC. As protein: CASSPTGAYEQYF. The chain combines TRBV5-1 with TRBJ2-7; the match to TRBD1 covers 8 bases. Germline V gene sequence: CDR1 SGHRS, CDR2 YFSETQ. V was pared by 4 bases and J by 2 bases, with 2 bases of the junction left unmatched. The length of the CDR3 is 13 residues.